The rows below give T cell receptor beta chains drawn from one sample of a study of molecular identifiers for immune sequencing clone quantification. TCRdb redid the calling of the PCR reads with MiXCR, one entry per CDR3 protein. The sample records about 510,000 distinct CDR3 sequences, roughly 24% being singletons. Sample: naive CD8+ T cells from blood, with Jurkat cell RNA spiked in. These receptors were taken from a human donor in good health. Some libraries in this study had Jurkat cell RNA spiked in. Both conserved end residues are part of each CDR3. Each record gives: D gene, clone size, V gene, J gene, CDR3 protein, CDR3 DNA. D genes are given only for firm matches. A row's size may be missing; if present it is once, few, many or a size class.

NA	few	TRBV9	TRBJ2-1	CASSGSGTYNEQFF	TGTGCCAGCAGCGGTAGCGGAACGTACAATGAGCAGTTCTTC
NA	few	TRBV12-3/TRBV12-4	TRBJ1-1	CASTPWNSGTEAFF	TGTGCCAGCACCCCCTGGAACAGCGGGACTGAAGCTTTCTTT
NA	NA	TRBV27	TRBJ2-2	CASSPWPGEGTGELFF	TGTGCCAGCAGTCCCTGGCCAGGGGAGGGCACCGGGGAGCTGTTTTTT
NA	few	TRBV28	TRBJ1-1	CASSWGGEGTEAFF	TGTGCCAGCAGTTGGGGAGGGGAAGGCACTGAAGCTTTCTTT
NA	many	TRBV29-1	TRBJ1-2	CSVETYPHYTF	TGCAGCGTTGAAACCTACCCCCACTACACCTTC
TRBD2	many	TRBV3-1	TRBJ2-7	CASSPTSGGHYEQYF	TGTGCCAGCAGCCCGACTAGCGGGGGTCACTACGAGCAGTACTTC
TRBD1	NA	TRBV6-2/TRBV6-3	TRBJ2-6	CASRTTGGLSSGANVLTF	TGTGCCAGCAGGACTACAGGGGGCCTAAGCTCTGGGGCCAACGTCCTGACTTTC
NA	once	TRBV6-1	TRBJ1-5	CASGQTENLPQHF	TGTGCCAGCGGCCAGACAGAGAATCTGCCCCAGCATTTT
NA	NA	TRBV3-1	TRBJ2-7	CASSQDTGLGEQNF	TGTGCCAGCAGCCAAGATACAGGGCTGGGCGAGCAGAACTTC
TRBD2	few	TRBV12-3/TRBV12-4	TRBJ2-1	CASSFTGRALGNEQFF	TGTGCCAGCAGTTTTACCGGGAGGGCCCTCGGGAATGAGCAGTTCTTC
NA	many	TRBV7-9	TRBJ2-2	CASSLGVGNTGELFF	TGTGCCAGCAGCTTAGGTGTTGGGAACACCGGGGAGCTGTTTTTT
TRBD1	NA	TRBV12-5	TRBJ2-7	CASAIPGQGSEQYF	TGTGCTAGTGCCATTCCGGGACAGGGATCCGAGCAGTACTTC
TRBD2	few	TRBV27	TRBJ2-1	CASSILAGTLNEQFF	TGTGCCAGCAGTATTCTAGCGGGGACTCTCAATGAGCAGTTCTTC
TRBD1	many	TRBV28	TRBJ1-5	CASSFGTGGYQPQHF	TGTGCCAGCAGTTTTGGGACAGGGGGTTATCAGCCCCAGCATTTT
NA	NA	TRBV12-3/TRBV12-4	TRBJ2-2	CANEENTGELFF	TGTGCCAACGAAGAGAACACCGGGGAGCTGTTTTTT
NA	NA	TRBV19	TRBJ2-5	CASSIAITGAETQYF	TGTGCCAGTAGTATAGCGATAACGGGGGCAGAGACCCAGTACTTC
NA	many	TRBV7-6	TRBJ2-2	CASSLGIAEGLLFF	TGTGCCAGCAGCTTAGGAATAGCGGAGGGGTTGCTGTTTTTT
NA	few	TRBV6-5	TRBJ2-1	CASSYLDEQFF	TGTGCCAGCAGTTACTTAGATGAGCAGTTCTTC
TRBD1	NA	TRBV5-1	TRBJ2-5	CASSPGQGGETQYF	TGCGCCAGCAGCCCGGGACAGGGCGGCGAGACCCAGTACTTC
NA	few	TRBV20-1	TRBJ2-3	CSARVPTRGTDTQYF	TGCAGTGCTAGAGTACCCACTAGAGGCACAGATACGCAGTATTTT